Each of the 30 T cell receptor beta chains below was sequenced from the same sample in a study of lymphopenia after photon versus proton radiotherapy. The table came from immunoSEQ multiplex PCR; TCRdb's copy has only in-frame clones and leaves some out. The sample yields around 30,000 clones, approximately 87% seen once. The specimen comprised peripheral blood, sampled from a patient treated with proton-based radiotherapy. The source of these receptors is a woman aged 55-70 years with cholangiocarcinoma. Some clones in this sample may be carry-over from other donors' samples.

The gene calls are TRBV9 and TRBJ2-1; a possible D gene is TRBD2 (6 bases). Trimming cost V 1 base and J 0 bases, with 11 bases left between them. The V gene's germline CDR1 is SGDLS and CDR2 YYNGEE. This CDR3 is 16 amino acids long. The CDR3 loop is CASSVYAGSSYNEQFF. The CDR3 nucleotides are TGTGCCAGCAGCGTATACGCGGGGAGCTCCTACAATGAGCAGTTCTTC.

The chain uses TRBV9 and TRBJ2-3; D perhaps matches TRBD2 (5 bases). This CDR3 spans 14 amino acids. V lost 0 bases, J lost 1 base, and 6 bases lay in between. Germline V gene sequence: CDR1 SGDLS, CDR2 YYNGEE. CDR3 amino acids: CASSVVEGTDTQYF. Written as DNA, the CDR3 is TGTGCCAGCAGCGTAGTGGAGGGCACAGATACGCAGTATTTT.

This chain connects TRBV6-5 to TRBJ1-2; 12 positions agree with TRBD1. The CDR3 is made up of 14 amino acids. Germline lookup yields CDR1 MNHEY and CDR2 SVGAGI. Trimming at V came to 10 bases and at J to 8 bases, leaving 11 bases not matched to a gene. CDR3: CATNRDRGLGGYTF. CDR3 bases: TGTGCCACGAACCGGGACAGGGGGCTGGGGGGCTACACCTTC.

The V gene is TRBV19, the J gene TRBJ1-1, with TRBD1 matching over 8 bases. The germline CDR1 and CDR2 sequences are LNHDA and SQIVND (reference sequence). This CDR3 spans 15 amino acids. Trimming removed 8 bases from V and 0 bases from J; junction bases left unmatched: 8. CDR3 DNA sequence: TGTGCCAGTTGGAATCCAGGGGGCGTGAACACTGAAGCTTTCTTT. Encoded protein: CASWNPGGVNTEAFF.

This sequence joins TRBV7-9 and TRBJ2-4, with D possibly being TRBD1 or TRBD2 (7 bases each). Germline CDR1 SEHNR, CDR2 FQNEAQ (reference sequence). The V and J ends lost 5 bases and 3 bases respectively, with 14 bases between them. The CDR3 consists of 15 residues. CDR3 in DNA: TGTGCCAGCAGCCCCAGGGGGGGAGGCAAAAACATTCAGTACTTC. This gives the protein CASSPRGGGKNIQYF.

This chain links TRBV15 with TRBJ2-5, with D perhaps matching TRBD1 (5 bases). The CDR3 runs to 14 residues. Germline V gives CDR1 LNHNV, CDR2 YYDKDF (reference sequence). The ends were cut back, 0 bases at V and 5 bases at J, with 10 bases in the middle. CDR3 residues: CATSRDWGRETQYF. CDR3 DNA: TGTGCCACCAGCAGAGATTGGGGCAGGGAGACCCAGTACTTC.

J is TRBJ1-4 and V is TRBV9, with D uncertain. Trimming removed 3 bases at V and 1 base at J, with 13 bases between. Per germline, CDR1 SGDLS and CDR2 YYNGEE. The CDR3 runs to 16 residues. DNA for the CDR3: TGTGCCAGCAGCGAGGGAGCAGGAGAAACTAATGAAAAACTGTTTTTT. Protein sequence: CASSEGAGETNEKLFF. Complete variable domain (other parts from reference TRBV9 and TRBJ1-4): DSGVTQTPKHLITATGQRVTLRCSPRSGDLSVYWYQQSLDQGLQFLIQYYNGEERAKGNILERFSAQQFPDLHSELNLSSLELGDSALYFCASSEGAGETNEKLFFGSGTQLSVL.

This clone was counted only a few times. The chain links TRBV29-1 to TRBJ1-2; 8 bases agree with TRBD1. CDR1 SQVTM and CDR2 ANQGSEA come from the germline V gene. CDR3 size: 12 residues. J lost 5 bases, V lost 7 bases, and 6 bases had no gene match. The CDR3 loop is CSAQTGEYGYTF. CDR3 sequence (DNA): TGCAGCGCTCAGACAGGGGAATATGGCTACACCTTC.

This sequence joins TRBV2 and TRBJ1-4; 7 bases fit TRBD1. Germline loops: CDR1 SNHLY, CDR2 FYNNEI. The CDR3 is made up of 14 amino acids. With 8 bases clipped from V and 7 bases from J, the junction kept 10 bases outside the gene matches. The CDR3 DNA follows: TGTGCCAGCGATGAGCAGGGGGGAGGTGAAAAACTGTTTTTT. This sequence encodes CASDEQGGGEKLFF.

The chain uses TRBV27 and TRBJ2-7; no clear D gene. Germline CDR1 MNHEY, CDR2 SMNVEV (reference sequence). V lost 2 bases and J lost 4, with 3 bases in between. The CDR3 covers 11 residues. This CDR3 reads CASSLGYEQYF. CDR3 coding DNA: TGTGCCAGCAGTTTAGGATACGAGCAGTACTTC.

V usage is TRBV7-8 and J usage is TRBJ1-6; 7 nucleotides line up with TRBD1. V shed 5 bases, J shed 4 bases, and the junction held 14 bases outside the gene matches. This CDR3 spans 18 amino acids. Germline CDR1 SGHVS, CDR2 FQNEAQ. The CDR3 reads CASSKEKDREYYNSPLHF. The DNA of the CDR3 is TGTGCCAGCAGCAAAGAAAAAGACAGGGAATATTATAATTCACCCCTCCACTTT.

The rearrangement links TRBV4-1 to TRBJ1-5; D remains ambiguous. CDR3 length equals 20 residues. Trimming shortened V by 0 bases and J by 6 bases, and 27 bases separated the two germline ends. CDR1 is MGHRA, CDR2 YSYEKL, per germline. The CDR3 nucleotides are TGCGCCAGCAGCCAAGATTTCCAGGCACGGGCCTCAAGGAGCGGTCAGCCCCAGCATTTT. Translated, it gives CASSQDFQARASRSGQPQHF.

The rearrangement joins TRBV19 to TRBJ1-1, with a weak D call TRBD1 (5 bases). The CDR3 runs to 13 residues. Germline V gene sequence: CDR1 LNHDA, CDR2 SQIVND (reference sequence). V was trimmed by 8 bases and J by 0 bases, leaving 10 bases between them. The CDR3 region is CASGRTLNTEAFF. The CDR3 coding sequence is TGTGCCAGTGGGCGGACATTGAACACTGAAGCTTTCTTT.

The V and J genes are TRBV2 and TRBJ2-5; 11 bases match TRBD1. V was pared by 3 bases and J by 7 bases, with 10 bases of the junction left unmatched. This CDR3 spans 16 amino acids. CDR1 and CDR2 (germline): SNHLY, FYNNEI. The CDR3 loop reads CASSDTKGTGGGTQYF. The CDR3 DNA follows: TGTGCCAGCAGTGATACCAAAGGGACAGGGGGTGGGACCCAGTACTTC.

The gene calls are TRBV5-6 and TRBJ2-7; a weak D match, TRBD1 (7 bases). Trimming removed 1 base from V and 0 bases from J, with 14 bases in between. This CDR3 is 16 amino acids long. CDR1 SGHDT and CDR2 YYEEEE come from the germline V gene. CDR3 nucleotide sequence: TGTGCCAGCAGCTTGTTTCCAGGGGGGATCTCCTACGAGCAGTACTTC. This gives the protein CASSLFPGGISYEQYF.

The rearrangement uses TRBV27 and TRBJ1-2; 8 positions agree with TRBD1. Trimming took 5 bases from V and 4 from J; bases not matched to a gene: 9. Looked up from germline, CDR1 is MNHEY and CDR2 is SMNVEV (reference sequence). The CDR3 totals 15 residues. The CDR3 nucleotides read TGTGCCAGCAGTACCGCCCCAGGGGGCACCTATGGCTACACCTTC. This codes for CASSTAPGGTYGYTF.

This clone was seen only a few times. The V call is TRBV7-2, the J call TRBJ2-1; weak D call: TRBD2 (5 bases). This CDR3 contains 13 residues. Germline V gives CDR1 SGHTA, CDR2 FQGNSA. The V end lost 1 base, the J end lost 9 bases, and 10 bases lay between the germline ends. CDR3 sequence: CASSLEAEGEQFF. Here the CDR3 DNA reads TGTGCCAGCAGCTTAGAGGCCGAGGGTGAGCAGTTCTTC.

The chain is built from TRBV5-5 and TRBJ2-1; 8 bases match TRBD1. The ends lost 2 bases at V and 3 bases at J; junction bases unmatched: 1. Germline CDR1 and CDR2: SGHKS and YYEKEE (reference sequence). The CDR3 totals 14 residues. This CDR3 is CASSLQGDYNEQFF. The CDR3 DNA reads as TGTGCCAGCAGCTTACAGGGGGACTACAATGAGCAGTTCTTC.

The CDR3 loop reads CASMPGTGEETQYF. The CDR3 nucleotides read TGTGCCAGCATGCCCGGGACAGGGGAAGAGACCCAGTACTTC. The J gene is TRBJ2-5, the V gene TRBV27; 10 bases are a match to TRBD1. This CDR3 is built from 14 residues. Germline loops: CDR1 MNHEY, CDR2 SMNVEV (reference sequence). Unmatched junction bases numbered 5, after V lost 7 bases and J lost 3 bases.

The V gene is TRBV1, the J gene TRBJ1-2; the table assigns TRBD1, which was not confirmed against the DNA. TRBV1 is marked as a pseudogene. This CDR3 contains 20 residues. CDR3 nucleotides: TGCACCAGCAGCAAATGGGACAGGAGACTCATAAGCTTCTCTAACTATGGCTACACCTTC. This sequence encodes CTSSKWDRRLISFSNYGYTF.

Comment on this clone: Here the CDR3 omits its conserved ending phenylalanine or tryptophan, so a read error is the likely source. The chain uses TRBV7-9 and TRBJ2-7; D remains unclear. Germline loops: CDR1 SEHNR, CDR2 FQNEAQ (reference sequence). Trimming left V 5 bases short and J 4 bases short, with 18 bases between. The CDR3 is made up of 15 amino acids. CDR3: CASSQESSRPYEQYL. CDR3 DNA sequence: TGTGCCAGCAGCCAAGAAAGCTCTCGCCCTTACGAGCAGTACCTC.

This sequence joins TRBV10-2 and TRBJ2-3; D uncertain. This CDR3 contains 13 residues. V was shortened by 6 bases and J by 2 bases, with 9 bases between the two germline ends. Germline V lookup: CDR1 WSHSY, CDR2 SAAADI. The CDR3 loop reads CASREPTTDTQYF. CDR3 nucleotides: TGCGCCAGCAGGGAGCCCACCACAGATACGCAGTATTTT.

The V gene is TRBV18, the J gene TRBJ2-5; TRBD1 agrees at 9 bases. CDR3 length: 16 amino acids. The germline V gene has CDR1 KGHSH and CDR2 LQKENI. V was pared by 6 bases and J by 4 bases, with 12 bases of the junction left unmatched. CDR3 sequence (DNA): TGTGCCAGCTCTCAGTCCCTTTCGGACAGGGGAGAGACCCAGTACTTC. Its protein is CASSQSLSDRGETQYF.

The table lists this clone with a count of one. CDR3 in DNA: TGTGCCAGCAGTTTACCTGGGGATTCCTACGAGCAGTACTTC. It codes for CASSLPGDSYEQYF. The gene calls are TRBV28 and TRBJ2-7; D is uncertain. Trimming left V 2 bases short and J 1 base short, with 9 bases between. Germline assignment: CDR1 MDHEN and CDR2 SYDVKM. The length of the CDR3 is 14 residues.

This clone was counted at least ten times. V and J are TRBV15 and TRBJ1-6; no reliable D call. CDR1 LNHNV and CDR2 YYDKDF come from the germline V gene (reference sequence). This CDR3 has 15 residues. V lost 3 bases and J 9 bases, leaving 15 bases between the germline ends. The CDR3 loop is CATSSSVGPLSPLHF. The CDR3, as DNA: TGTGCCACCAGCAGTTCTGTTGGGCCTCTTTCACCCCTCCACTTT.

CDR3 loop: CASSQGTGSRSPLHF. The CDR3, as DNA: TGTGCCAGCAGCCAAGGGACGGGTTCGAGGTCACCCCTCCACTTT. This rearrangement joins TRBV14 to TRBJ1-6; D remains ambiguous. Germline V gene sequence: CDR1 SGHDN, CDR2 FVKESK. The CDR3 is 15 residues long. Trimming removed 1 base from V and 10 bases from J, with 14 bases in between.

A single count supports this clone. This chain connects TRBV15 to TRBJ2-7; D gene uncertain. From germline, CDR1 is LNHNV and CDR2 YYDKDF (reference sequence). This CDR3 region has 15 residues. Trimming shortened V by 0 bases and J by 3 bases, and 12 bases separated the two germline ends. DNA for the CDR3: TGTGCCACCAGCAGAGATCGCTTCCAGTTCTACGAGCAGTACTTC. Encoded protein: CATSRDRFQFYEQYF. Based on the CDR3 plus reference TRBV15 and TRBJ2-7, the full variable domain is DAMVIQNPRYQVTQFGKPVTLSCSQTLNHNVMYWYQQKSSQAPKLLFHYYDKDFNNEADTPDNFQSRRPNTSFCFLDIRSPGLGDTAMYLCATSRDRFQFYEQYFGPGTRLTVT.

CDR3 nucleotide sequence: TGTGCCAGCAGCCTGGACTTCAACACAGATACGCAGTATTTT. This encodes CASSLDFNTDTQYF. The genes are TRBV7-3 and TRBJ2-3, with D tentatively TRBD2 (5 bases). Per germline, CDR1 SGHTA and CDR2 FQGTGA. CDR3 size: 14 residues. Trimming cost V 5 bases and J 2 bases, with 11 bases left between them.

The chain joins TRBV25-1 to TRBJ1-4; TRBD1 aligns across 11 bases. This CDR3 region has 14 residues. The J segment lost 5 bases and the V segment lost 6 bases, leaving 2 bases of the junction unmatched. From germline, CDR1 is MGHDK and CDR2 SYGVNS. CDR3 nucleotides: TGTGCCAGCAGCGGACAGGGGGCGAATGAAAAACTGTTTTTT. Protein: CASSGQGANEKLFF.

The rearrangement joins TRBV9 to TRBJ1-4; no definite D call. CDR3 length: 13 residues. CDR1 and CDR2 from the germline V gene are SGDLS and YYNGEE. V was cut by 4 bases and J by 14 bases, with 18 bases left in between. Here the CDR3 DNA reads TGTGCCAGCAGCAGAACGGACCAGGTGGGGCTGTTTTTT. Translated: CASSRTDQVGLFF. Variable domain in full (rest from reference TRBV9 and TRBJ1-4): DSGVTQTPKHLITATGQRVTLRCSPRSGDLSVYWYQQSLDQGLQFLIQYYNGEERAKGNILERFSAQQFPDLHSELNLSSLELGDSALYFCASSRTDQVGLFFGSGTQLSVL.